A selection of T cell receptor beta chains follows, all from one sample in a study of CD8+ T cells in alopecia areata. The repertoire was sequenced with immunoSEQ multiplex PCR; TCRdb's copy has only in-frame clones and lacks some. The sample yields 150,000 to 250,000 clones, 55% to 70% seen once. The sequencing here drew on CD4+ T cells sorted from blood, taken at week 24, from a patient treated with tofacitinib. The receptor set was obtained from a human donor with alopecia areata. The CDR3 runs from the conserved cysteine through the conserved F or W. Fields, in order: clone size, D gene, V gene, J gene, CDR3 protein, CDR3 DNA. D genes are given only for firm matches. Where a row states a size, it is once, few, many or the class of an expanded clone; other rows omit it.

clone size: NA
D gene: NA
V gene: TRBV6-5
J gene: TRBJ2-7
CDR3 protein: CASSYSSGPGGEQYF
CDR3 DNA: TGTGCCAGCAGTTACTCCTCGGGGCCTGGGGGCGAGCAGTACTTC

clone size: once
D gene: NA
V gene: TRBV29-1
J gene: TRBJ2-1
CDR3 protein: CSVVKSSYNEQFF
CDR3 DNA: TGCAGCGTTGTGAAGTCATCATACAATGAGCAGTTCTTC

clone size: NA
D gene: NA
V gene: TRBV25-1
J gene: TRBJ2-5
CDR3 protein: CASSEFGRDQTQYF
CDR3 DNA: TGTGCCAGCAGTGAATTCGGCAGGGACCAGACCCAGTACTTC

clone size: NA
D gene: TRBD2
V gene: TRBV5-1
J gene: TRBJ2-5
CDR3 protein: CASSQGPSGAGETQYF
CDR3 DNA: TGCGCCAGCAGTCAAGGACCCAGCGGGGCGGGAGAGACCCAGTACTTC

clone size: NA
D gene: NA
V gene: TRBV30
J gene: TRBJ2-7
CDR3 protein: CAWSVQRGSTSEEQYF
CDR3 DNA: TGTGCCTGGAGTGTCCAACGGGGCTCCACTAGTGAGGAGCAGTACTTC

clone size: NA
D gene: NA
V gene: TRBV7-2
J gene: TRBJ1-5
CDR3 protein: CASSLAPYSGQPQHF
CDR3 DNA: TGTGCCAGCAGCTTAGCCCCTTACAGCGGTCAGCCCCAGCATTTT

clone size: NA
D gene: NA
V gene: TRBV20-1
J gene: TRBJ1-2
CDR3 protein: CSRRVGNGYTF
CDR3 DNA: TGCAGTCGAAGGGTAGGGAATGGCTACACCTTC

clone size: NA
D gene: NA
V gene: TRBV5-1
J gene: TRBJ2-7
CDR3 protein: CASSYEGREQYF
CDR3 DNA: TGCGCCAGCAGCTATGAGGGGCGCGAGCAGTACTTC

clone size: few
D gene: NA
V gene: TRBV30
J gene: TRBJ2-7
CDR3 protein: CAWSGQGLYEQYF
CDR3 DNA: TGTGCCTGGAGTGGGCAGGGGTTATACGAGCAGTACTTC

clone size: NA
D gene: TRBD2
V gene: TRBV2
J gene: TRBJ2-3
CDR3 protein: CASSTTSGGAPDTQYF
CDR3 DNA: TGTGCCAGCAGTACGACTAGCGGGGGGGCCCCAGATACGCAGTATTTT

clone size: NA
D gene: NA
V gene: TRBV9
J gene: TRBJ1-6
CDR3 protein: CASSVAPHTEDSPLHF
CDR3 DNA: TGTGCCAGCAGCGTAGCTCCCCACACCGAGGATTCACCCCTCCACTTT

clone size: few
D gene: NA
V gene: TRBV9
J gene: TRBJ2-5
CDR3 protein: CASSTRGETQYF
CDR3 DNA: TGTGCCAGCAGCACGCGTGGAGAGACCCAGTACTTC

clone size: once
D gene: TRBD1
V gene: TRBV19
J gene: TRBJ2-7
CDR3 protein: CASNQGAMGEQYF
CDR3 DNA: TGTGCCAGTAATCAGGGGGCAATGGGCGAGCAGTACTTC

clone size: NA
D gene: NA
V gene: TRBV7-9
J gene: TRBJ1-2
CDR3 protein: CASSLAAGPRGYTF
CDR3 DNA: TGTGCCAGCAGCTTAGCGGCCGGGCCGCGTGGCTACACCTTC

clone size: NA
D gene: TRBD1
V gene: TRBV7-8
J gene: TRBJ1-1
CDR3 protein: CASSSRQGVAFPEAFF
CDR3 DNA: TGTGCCAGCAGCTCGCGACAGGGCGTCGCCTTTCCTGAAGCTTTCTTT

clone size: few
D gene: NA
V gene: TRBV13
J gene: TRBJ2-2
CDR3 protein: CASKSGANTGELFF
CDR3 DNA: TGTGCCAGCAAATCAGGGGCGAACACCGGGGAGCTGTTTTTT

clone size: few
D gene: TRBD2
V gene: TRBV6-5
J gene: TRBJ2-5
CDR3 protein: CASSEGSGTQETQYF
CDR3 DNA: TGTGCCAGCAGCGAGGGAAGCGGGACCCAAGAGACCCAGTACTTC

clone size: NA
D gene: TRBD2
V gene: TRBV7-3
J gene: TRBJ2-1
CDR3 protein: CASSLGPGGRYNEQFF
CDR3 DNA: TGTGCCAGCAGCTTGGGGCCGGGAGGCCGCTACAATGAGCAGTTCTTC

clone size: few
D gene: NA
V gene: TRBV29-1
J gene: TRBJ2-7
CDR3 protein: CRHAGAPNYEQYF
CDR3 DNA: TGCAGACACGCAGGAGCTCCCAACTACGAGCAGTACTTC

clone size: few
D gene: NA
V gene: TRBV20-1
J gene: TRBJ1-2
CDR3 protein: CSAGSNYGYTF
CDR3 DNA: TGCAGTGCTGGGAGTAACTATGGCTACACCTTC

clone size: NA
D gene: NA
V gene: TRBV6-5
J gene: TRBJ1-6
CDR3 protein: CASKRGEGSPLHF
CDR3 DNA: TGTGCCAGCAAAAGGGGAGAGGGTTCACCCCTCCACTTT

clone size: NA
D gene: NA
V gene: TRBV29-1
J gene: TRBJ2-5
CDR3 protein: CSVESRQETQYF
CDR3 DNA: TGCAGCGTTGAATCTCGACAAGAGACCCAGTACTTC

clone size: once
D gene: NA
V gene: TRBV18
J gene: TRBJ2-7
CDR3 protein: CASSPAGGGYEQYF
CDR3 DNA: TGTGCCAGCTCACCAGCCGGGGGCGGGTACGAGCAGTACTTC

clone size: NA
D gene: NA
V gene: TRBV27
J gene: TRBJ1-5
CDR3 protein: CASSPPGNQPQHF
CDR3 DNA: TGTGCCAGCAGTCCCCCCGGCAATCAGCCCCAGCATTTT

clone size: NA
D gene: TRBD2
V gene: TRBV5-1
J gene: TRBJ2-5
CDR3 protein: CASSPGGGEETQYF
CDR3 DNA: TGCGCCAGCAGCCCGGGAGGAGGGGAAGAGACCCAGTACTTC

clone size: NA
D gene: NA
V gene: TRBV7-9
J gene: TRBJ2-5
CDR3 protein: CASGIRERRTQYF
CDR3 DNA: TGTGCCAGCGGGATCCGGGAGAGAAGGACCCAGTACTTC

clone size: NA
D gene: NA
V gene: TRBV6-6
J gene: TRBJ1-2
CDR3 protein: CASSPRGRGPNYGYTF
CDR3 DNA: TGTGCCAGCAGCCCTAGAGGGCGGGGGCCTAACTATGGCTACACCTTC